One and the same sample provided the 25 T cell receptor beta chains below, sequenced in a study of OX40 agonist ivuxolimab in advanced cancers. Using immunoSEQ multiplex PCR, the repertoire was profiled, and TCRdb retains in-frame clones only, with some absent. Of 60,000 to 65,000 clones in the sample, roughly 84% were seen once. The sequences come from CD4+ or CD8+ T cells sorted from blood, collected in a trial of the OX40 agonist ivuxolimab. The receptors originated from an adult with an advanced solid tumor such as melanoma, head and neck, liver or kidney cancer.

The table lists this clone with a count of one. This chain connects TRBV2 to TRBJ2-5, with a tentative D call TRBD1 (6 bases). Looked up from germline, CDR1 is SNHLY and CDR2 is FYNNEI. Trimming stripped 7 bases from V and 4 bases from J, with 10 bases between. The length of the CDR3 is 12 residues. The CDR3 region is CASTVTGETQYF. Written as DNA, the CDR3 is TGTGCCAGCACTGTGACAGGAGAGACCCAGTACTTC.

This rearrangement joins TRBV10-3 to TRBJ2-3, with TRBD2 identical over 14 bases. Germline CDR1 is ENHRY and CDR2 is SYGVKD. The CDR3 contains 18 residues. J was trimmed by 1 base and V by 0 bases; bases with no gene match: 3. The CDR3 DNA reads as TGTGCCATCAGTGAGTCGAGGGGACTAGCGGGGGGCACAGATACGCAGTATTTT. This codes for CAISESRGLAGGTDTQYF.

The chain recombines TRBV5-1 with TRBJ1-2; 7 nucleotides match TRBD1. The CDR3 contains 15 residues. Trimming removed 0 bases from V and 5 bases from J; junction bases left unmatched: 7. The germline V gene has CDR1 SGHRS and CDR2 YFSETQ. The CDR3 loop is CASSLAGQDIYGYTF. CDR3 sequence (DNA): TGCGCCAGCAGCTTGGCCGGACAGGATATTTATGGCTACACCTTC.

This clone was counted between two and nine times. The genes are TRBV2 and TRBJ1-5, with D maybe TRBD1 (6 bases). The germline V and J ends were trimmed by 1 base and 6 bases, with 16 bases remaining between them. Germline values: CDR1 SNHLY, CDR2 FYNNEI. This CDR3 contains 16 residues. As DNA, the CDR3 is TGTGCCAGCAGTGAAGACTCTCCCAGAGGGGGTCAGCCCCAGCATTTT. This codes for CASSEDSPRGGQPQHF.

The J gene is TRBJ1-1, the V gene TRBV6-1; perhaps TRBD1 as D (5 bases). From germline, CDR1 is MNHNS and CDR2 SASEGT. The CDR3 totals 13 residues. V shed 3 bases and J shed 6 bases, with 11 bases lying between them. For the CDR3, the DNA is TGTGCCAGCAGTGATCAGGGATTGGCTGAAGCTTTCTTT. Translation gives CASSDQGLAEAFF.

The chain employs TRBV5-1 and TRBJ1-2; D possibly corresponds to TRBD1 (5 bases). The CDR3 contains 14 residues. Germline assignment: CDR1 SGHRS and CDR2 YFSETQ. The V and J ends lost 3 bases and 2 bases respectively, with 11 bases between them. The CDR3 sequence: CASSSGGGNYGYTF. The CDR3, as DNA: TGCGCCAGCAGCTCCGGGGGGGGAAACTATGGCTACACCTTC.

This rearrangement joins TRBV29-1 to TRBJ2-1; the match to TRBD1 covers 9 bases. Per germline, CDR1 SQVTM and CDR2 ANQGSEA. Losses at the gene ends were 3 bases for V and 6 bases for J; bases not matched to a gene: 9. The CDR3 contains 15 residues. CDR3 residues: CSVDGGDRVGNEQFF. CDR3 nucleotides: TGCAGCGTTGACGGAGGGGACAGGGTTGGCAATGAGCAGTTCTTC.

The chain has TRBV11-2 and TRBJ1-1; 9 nucleotides agree with TRBD1. Trimming took 5 bases from V and 2 from J; bases not matched to a gene: 3. CDR1 and CDR2 from the germline V gene are SGHAT and FQNNGV. The CDR3 loop spans 14 amino acids. The CDR3 region is CASSLGQGNTEAFF. In DNA, the CDR3 is TGTGCCAGCAGCCTGGGACAGGGCAACACTGAAGCTTTCTTT.

The chain has TRBV10-3 and TRBJ1-5, with 10 bases matching TRBD1. V trimming: 4 bases; J trimming: 11 bases; junction bases outside the gene matches: 14. The CDR3 totals 16 residues. CDR1 and CDR2 from the germline V gene are ENHRY and SYGVKD. The CDR3 DNA reads as TGTGCCATCAGTGCAGGTTTGACAGGGGGCGAAGTTACCCAGCATTTT. The encoded protein is CAISAGLTGGEVTQHF.

For the CDR3, the DNA is TGTGCCAGCTCACCAGCGGGGGGTACAGATACGCAGTATTTT. Its protein is CASSPAGGTDTQYF. The chain is built from TRBV18 and TRBJ2-3, with 8 bases aligning to TRBD2. This CDR3 has 14 residues. With 2 bases clipped from V and 3 bases from J, the junction kept 1 base outside the gene matches. Germline V gives CDR1 KGHSH, CDR2 LQKENI.

V gene TRBV11-3 combines with J gene TRBJ2-1, with 9 bases identical to TRBD2. The CDR3 is 19 residues long. CDR1 and CDR2 from the germline V gene are SGHNT and YENEEA. J was trimmed by 3 bases and V by 2 bases; bases with no gene match: 14. Here the CDR3 reads CASSLWLAGPRARYNEQFF. CDR3 coding DNA: TGTGCCAGCAGCTTATGGCTAGCGGGACCCCGGGCCCGCTACAATGAGCAGTTCTTC.

This clone was seen once. This sequence joins TRBV2 and TRBJ1-4, with a possible D match to TRBD1 (5 bases). Trimming left V 6 bases short and J 7 bases short, with 12 bases between. The CDR3 sequence is 13 residues long. CDR1 SNHLY and CDR2 FYNNEI come from the germline V gene. The DNA for the CDR3 is TGTGCCAGCAGCTACCAGGGAGGTGAAAAACTGTTTTTT. Residues: CASSYQGGEKLFF.

This sequence joins TRBV9 and TRBJ2-7; no definite D call. This CDR3 has 14 amino acids. V lost 5 bases and J lost 2, with 14 bases in between. Germline V gene lookup returns CDR1 SGDLS and CDR2 YYNGEE. In DNA, the CDR3 is TGTGCCAGCAGAACGAGGAGAAACACCTACGAGCAGTACTTC. It codes for CASRTRRNTYEQYF.

The V call is TRBV6-5, the J call TRBJ2-7; possibly TRBD1 for D (6 bases). Trimming took off 8 bases at V and 9 bases at J, with 8 bases between the two ends. The CDR3 has 9 residues. Germline assignment: CDR1 MNHEY and CDR2 SVGAGI. The CDR3 loop is CASGGGQYF. CDR3 coding DNA: TGTGCCAGCGGGGGCGGGCAGTACTTC.

The sample holds a few counts of this clone. V and J are TRBV6-6 and TRBJ2-7; TRBD2 might be the D (6 bases). The germline CDR1 and CDR2 sequences are MNHNY and SVGAGI (reference sequence). The V gene lost 6 bases and the J gene lost 0 bases, with 18 bases spanning the gap. There are 16 residues in the CDR3. CDR3 region: CASSSPGLTTSYEQYF. The CDR3 DNA sequence: TGTGCCAGCAGCTCACCGGGACTTACGACCTCCTACGAGCAGTACTTC.

The rearrangement links TRBV29-1 to TRBJ2-7; 11 nucleotides match TRBD1. The CDR3 has 15 amino acids. J gave up 2 bases and V 3 bases, and 6 bases lay outside the gene matches. Looked up from germline, CDR1 is SQVTM and CDR2 is ANQGSEA. The CDR3 DNA is TGCAGCGTTGATGCCCCGGGACAGGGGGCCTACGAGCAGTACTTC. Its protein product is CSVDAPGQGAYEQYF.

J is TRBJ2-7 and V is TRBV28; D is perhaps TRBD2 (6 bases). The CDR3 totals 14 residues. Trimming removed 4 bases at V and 3 bases at J, with 13 bases between. Germline lookup yields CDR1 MDHEN and CDR2 SYDVKM. The CDR3 DNA sequence: TGTGCCAGCAGTTCTCCGGGACTCAGCTACGAGCAGTACTTC. It is translated as CASSSPGLSYEQYF.

This clone has only a few counts. The genes are TRBV18 and TRBJ1-5; 7 bases align to TRBD1. V lost 1 base, J lost 5 bases, and 5 bases stayed unmatched. Looked up from germline, CDR1 is KGHSH and CDR2 is LQKENI. The CDR3 is made up of 15 amino acids. The CDR3 region is CASSPRTGADQPQHF. In DNA form, the CDR3 reads TGTGCCAGCTCACCACGTACAGGGGCCGATCAGCCCCAGCATTTT.

The chain has TRBV5-1 and TRBJ2-2; 10 nucleotides line up with TRBD2. From germline, CDR1 is SGHRS and CDR2 YFSETQ. V lost 6 bases to trimming and J lost 4 bases; unmatched junction nucleotides: 3. The CDR3 is 14 residues long. The CDR3 sequence: CASKLAGLTGELFF. CDR3 bases: TGCGCCAGCAAACTAGCGGGGCTCACCGGGGAGCTGTTTTTT.

The chain uses TRBV7-2 and TRBJ2-1; D not certain. CDR3 length equals 11 residues. V lost 5 bases to trimming and J lost 9 bases, with 8 bases between them. Per germline, CDR1 SGHTA and CDR2 FQGNSA. CDR3 DNA: TGTGCCAGCAGCCCAGACACTGAGCAGTTCTTC. It translates to CASSPDTEQFF.

The chain links TRBV9 to TRBJ2-7; 9 bases map to TRBD1. Unmatched junction bases numbered 13, after V lost 3 bases and J lost 3 bases. Germline V gene data show CDR1 as SGDLS and CDR2 as YYNGEE. The CDR3 spans 17 residues. The CDR3 sequence: CASSAGTGRSSLYEQYF. CDR3 coding DNA: TGTGCCAGCAGCGCGGGGACAGGGCGCTCCAGCCTCTACGAGCAGTACTTC.

This clone has just one count. The chain combines TRBV6-6 with TRBJ2-2; 11 positions agree with TRBD2. Germline V gene sequence: CDR1 MNHNY, CDR2 SVGAGI (reference sequence). This CDR3 has 16 amino acids. V dropped 5 bases and J dropped 5; count of bases not matched to a gene: 7. CDR3: CASSPIAGGPTGELFF. The CDR3 coding sequence is TGTGCCAGCAGTCCCATAGCGGGGGGGCCTACCGGGGAGCTGTTTTTT.

The chain employs TRBV4-2 and TRBJ2-1, with TRBD2 matching over 10 bases. J gave up 6 bases and V 3 bases, and 8 bases lay outside the gene matches. The CDR3 has 16 residues. CDR1 and CDR2 (germline): LGHNA, YNFKEQ. The CDR3 nucleotides read TGTGCCAGCAGCCAGCTAGCGGGAGATGGCCCCAATGAGCAGTTCTTC. Its protein product is CASSQLAGDGPNEQFF.

The V call is TRBV10-3, the J call TRBJ2-2, with 9 positions matching TRBD1. With V trimmed by 5 bases and J by 1 base, 11 bases remained unmatched. The CDR3 has 18 residues. Germline assignment: CDR1 ENHRY and CDR2 SYGVKD. CDR3 DNA sequence: TGTGCCATCAGTCCGGGACAGGGAATATACGGGAACACCGGGGAGCTGTTTTTT. Its protein product is CAISPGQGIYGNTGELFF.

This chain uses TRBV6-1 with TRBJ2-5; D may be TRBD1 (6 bases). The J call may not be correct, given that the DNA end is closer to TRBJ2-7. Germline values: CDR1 MNHNS, CDR2 SASEGT. There are 13 residues in the CDR3. CDR3 amino acids: CASTGTHSYEQYF. CDR3 bases: TGTGCCAGTACAGGGACCCACTCCTACGAGCAGTACTTC.